This is a list of T cell receptor beta chains from one sample in a study of T cells in Graves' hyperthyroidism and ophthalmopathy. TCRdb re-called the multiplex PCR reads with MiXCR, one entry per CDR3 protein. Of about 300,000 distinct CDR3 sequences listed, roughly a fifth are singletons. The sequenced material came from blood. The source is a man in his forties or fifties with Graves' ophthalmopathy. Each CDR3 is given with its conserved first and last residue.

TRBV18 CASSPPSGSAGELFF
TRBV9 CASSLGSSFF
TRBV6-1 CASSKPAGTYEQYF
TRBV5-1 CASSLTDYNEQFF
TRBV9 CASSAGTGRSIQYF
TRBV6-1 CASSYDRTRTTSSTDTQYF
TRBV20-1 CSGSGTSGHYEQYF
TRBV2 CASSGQTGGAETQYF
TRBV20-1 CSARDRIWTGNQPQHF
TRBV28 CASSLRGHPRETQYF
TRBV2 CASRLAGTGPSEAFF
TRBV28 CASSSPPATSYEQYF
TRBV27 CASSLSALAGVYEQYF
TRBV6-1 CASKVGADAGELFF
TRBV28 CASSLLSMAGALNF
TRBV11-1 CASSLDEWPAAQYF
TRBV9 CASSAVGPQETQYF
TRBV3-1 CASSQDLVTGSYEQYF
TRBV5-1 CASGARPNDNYGYTF
TRBV7-9 CASSSAGGTEAFF
TRBV5-6 CASSLSPYTRGAFSYEQYF
TRBV6-1 CASSHNSFRETQYF
TRBV6-5 CASSYPGQASNQPQHF
TRBV20-1 CSARQVNEQYF
TRBV12-3/TRBV12-4 CASSLYILSGTGRANYGYTF
TRBV28 CASSPLFFSSTENYGYTF
TRBV6-2/TRBV6-3 CASSYAGSLNIQYF
TRBV2 CATGQGVLEQYF
TRBV11-2 CASSWTSGHDTQYF
TRBV25-1 CASTWGGNEQYF
TRBV12-3/TRBV12-4 CASSYPWGGSNEKLFF
TRBV30 CAWRYFGDLPLHF
TRBV28 CASTRGREQYF
TRBV5-1 CASSGGPQNTEAFF
TRBV3-1 CASSWSPGVAYNEQFF
TRBV11-2 CASSGGGTEAFF
TRBV5-6 CASSLIGGYEAFF
TRBV6-1 CASGAGGGTDTQYF
TRBV6-2/TRBV6-3 CASRIGAASSYEQYF
TRBV9 CASSPPGADTQYF
TRBV7-2 CASSPRLVGTDTQYF
TRBV20-1 CSARDLAGRGSYEQYF
TRBV25-1 CASATGNQPQHF
TRBV5-1 CASSVKDRPSAYEQYF
TRBV3-1 CASSQGMGLAGYEQYF